This TCR beta chain was observed in a study of neurological immune-mediated disorders. V was clipped by 10 bases and J by 0 bases, with 12 bases between them. The CDR3 has 13 amino acids. CDR1 is ENHRY, CDR2 SYGVKD, per germline. The team produced cDNA through 5'RACE using 10-nucleotide random UMIs. Each CDR3 protein gets one entry after TCRdb re-called the 5' RACE reads with MiXCR. This sample has under 85,000 distinct CDR3 sequences, with 14% found just once. There are many counts of this clonotype. The chain carries TRBV10-3 and TRBJ1-1; TRBD1 might be the D (6 bases). The receptor comes from a woman aged 50 to 60 in good health. The source material was PBMCs. The chain's CDR3 is CATTGQMNTEAFF. In nucleotides, the CDR3 is TGTGCCACCACCGGACAGATGAACACTGAAGCTTTCTTT.